This T cell receptor beta chain derives from a study of blood T cell repertoires in COVID-19. Study as a whole: Samples representing acute and convalescent COVID-19 were sourced from the United States, Italy and Spain.

Only in-frame clones appear in the TCRdb table, and some are missing; sequencing was by immunoSEQ multiplex PCR. The sample holds approximately 100,000 clones; around 80% are singletons and the top ten take around 15%. Trimming took 5 bases from V and 1 from J, leaving 18 bases between them. This CDR3 is 16 amino acids long. CDR1 is MDHEN, CDR2 SYDVKM, per germline. The chain uses TRBV28 and TRBJ2-7, with D tentatively TRBD2 (7 bases). The sequenced material came from peripheral blood. This TCR derives from a woman aged 60-75 years with acute or convalescent COVID-19. For the CDR3, the DNA is TGTGCCAGCAGTCCGTCCGGGGGGCCAGATTCCTACGAGCAGTACTTC. Protein sequence: CASSPSGGPDSYEQYF.